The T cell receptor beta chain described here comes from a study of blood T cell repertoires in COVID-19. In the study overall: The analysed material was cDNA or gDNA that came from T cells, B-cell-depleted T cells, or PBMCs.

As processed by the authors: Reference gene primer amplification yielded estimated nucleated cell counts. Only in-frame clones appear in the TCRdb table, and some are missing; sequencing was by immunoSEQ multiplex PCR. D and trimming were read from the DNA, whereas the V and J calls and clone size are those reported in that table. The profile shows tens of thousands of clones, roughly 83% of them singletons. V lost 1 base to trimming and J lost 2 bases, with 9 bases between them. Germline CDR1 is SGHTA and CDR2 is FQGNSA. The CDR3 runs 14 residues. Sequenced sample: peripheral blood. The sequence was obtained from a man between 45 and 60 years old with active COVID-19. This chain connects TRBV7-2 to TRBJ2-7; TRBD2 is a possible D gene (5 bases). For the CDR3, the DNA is TGTGCCAGCAGCTTAGGTCGGGGAACCTACGAGCAGTACTTC. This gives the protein CASSLGRGTYEQYF.